These 25 T cell receptor beta chains came from one sample sequenced in a study of blood T cell repertoires in COVID-19. Only in-frame clones appear in the TCRdb table, and some are missing; sequencing was by immunoSEQ multiplex PCR. The repertoire consists of 290,000 or so clones, with 70% to 90% occurring once and the leading ten covering 1.3%. Sequences were obtained from peripheral blood. The source is a man between 65 and 85 years old with acute or convalescent COVID-19.

The chain employs TRBV18 and TRBJ2-2; 12 positions agree with TRBD1. Germline V gene lookup returns CDR1 KGHSH and CDR2 LQKENI. J lost 7 bases, V lost 4 bases, and 7 bases had no gene match. The CDR3 extends over 16 amino acids. Here the CDR3 DNA reads TGTGCCAGCTCACGGGGACAGGGGGCGCGTGACGGGGAGCTGTTTTTT. It specifies CASSRGQGARDGELFF.

This chain links TRBV12-3 or TRBV12-4 with TRBJ1-1, with D possibly TRBD1 on 5 matching bases. V was clipped by 4 bases and J by 12 bases, with 15 bases between them. This CDR3 comprises 12 residues. The CDR3 here is CASSWGTGKSFF. The CDR3 DNA follows: TGTGCCAGCAGTTGGGGAACAGGTAAATCTTTCTTT.

The rearrangement links TRBV5-6 to TRBJ1-2; 8 nucleotides match TRBD1. J was trimmed by 5 bases and V by 4 bases; bases with no gene match: 10. CDR1 is SGHDT and CDR2 is YYEEEE in the germline V gene. The CDR3 has 15 amino acids. The CDR3 DNA reads TGTGCCAGCAGCATCCCTGGACAGGGCCCTTATGGCTACACCTTC. Translation: CASSIPGQGPYGYTF.

The chain uses TRBV28 and TRBJ2-5, with 7 bases matching TRBD1. Trimming at V came to 6 bases and at J to 2 bases, leaving 9 bases not matched to a gene. The germline V gene has CDR1 MDHEN and CDR2 SYDVKM. The CDR3 loop spans 15 amino acids. Here the CDR3 reads CASSYLGQEQETQYF. CDR3 coding DNA: TGTGCCAGCAGCTACCTTGGACAGGAACAAGAGACCCAGTACTTC.

The genes are TRBV5-1 and TRBJ2-1; tentatively, D is TRBD2 (6 bases). Germline loops: CDR1 SGHRS, CDR2 YFSETQ. The CDR3 runs to 16 residues. V lost 2 bases, J lost 4 bases, and 16 bases lay in between. Here the CDR3 DNA reads TGCGCCAGCAGCTTAACCAATTTTGGGGGGTACAATGAGCAGTTCTTC. This translates into CASSLTNFGGYNEQFF.

V usage is TRBV4-3 and J usage is TRBJ1-2; 9 nucleotides line up with TRBD1. The CDR3 loop spans 16 amino acids. The germline V gene encodes CDR1 LGHNA and CDR2 YSLEER. After removal of 1 base from V and 6 bases from J, the junction contained 9 bases not matched to a gene. The CDR3, as DNA: TGCGCCAGCAGCCAAGTTTGGTCCCGGACAGGGGATGGCTACACCTTC. This codes for CASSQVWSRTGDGYTF.

The chain is built from TRBV7-9 and TRBJ1-1, with unresolved D. Germline V gene data show CDR1 as SEHNR and CDR2 as FQNEAQ (reference sequence). The CDR3 length is 11 residues. The V end lost 5 bases, the J end lost 6 bases, and 7 bases lay between the germline ends. CDR3 amino acids: CASSAEAEAFF. Here the CDR3 DNA reads TGTGCCAGCAGCGCGGAAGCTGAAGCTTTCTTT.

This chain connects TRBV19 to TRBJ1-6; tentative D call: TRBD1 (5 bases). The CDR3 runs to 15 residues. Deletions cut 7 bases from V and 8 bases from J, with 18 bases between. Germline CDR1 LNHDA, CDR2 SQIVND (reference sequence). CDR3 sequence: CASTPGAGPDSPLHF. The DNA of the CDR3 is TGTGCCAGTACCCCTGGAGCGGGGCCCGATTCACCCCTCCACTTT.

The CDR3 DNA sequence: TGTGCCAGCACCCGCGGACAGGGCTCTGGAAACACCATATATTTT. Encoded protein: CASTRGQGSGNTIYF. The chain couples TRBV6-5 to TRBJ1-3, with 8 bases that match TRBD1. The CDR3 sequence is 15 residues long. In germline, CDR1 is MNHEY, CDR2 SVGAGI. Losses at the gene ends were 7 bases for V and 0 bases for J; bases not matched to a gene: 5.

The count of this clone is one. The chain combines TRBV6-1 with TRBJ1-2; weak D call: TRBD1 (6 bases). There are 17 residues in the CDR3. Germline V gene sequence: CDR1 MNHNS, CDR2 SASEGT. Trimming removed 0 bases from V and 5 bases from J, with 19 bases in between. This chain's CDR3 is CASSEAFYRVMEYGYTF. CDR3 coding DNA: TGTGCCAGCAGTGAAGCCTTCTACAGGGTAATGGAGTATGGCTACACCTTC.

V and J are TRBV4-3 and TRBJ2-5, with D perhaps matching TRBD2 (5 bases). CDR3 length equals 13 residues. CDR1 LGHNA and CDR2 YSLEER come from the germline V gene. Trimming removed 0 bases from V and 7 bases from J, with 9 bases in between. The CDR3 sequence: CASSQETAGTQYF. The CDR3 DNA sequence: TGCGCCAGCAGCCAAGAGACGGCGGGGACCCAGTACTTC.

This chain joins TRBV3-1 (or the pseudogene TRBV3-2) and TRBJ2-5; D is possibly TRBD1 (5 bases). The V end was cut by 5 bases, the J end by 4 bases, with 14 bases between. The CDR3 length is 14 residues. In germline, CDR1 is LGHDT, CDR2 YNNKEL (reference sequence). The CDR3 protein is CASSGVWGRETQYF. The CDR3 DNA reads TGTGCCAGCAGCGGGGTGTGGGGCCGAGAGACCCAGTACTTC.

The chain has TRBV29-1 and TRBJ2-3; 7 nucleotides line up with TRBD1. V shed 3 bases and J 8 bases; nucleotides not matched to a gene: 5. This CDR3 has 12 residues. Looked up from germline, CDR1 is SQVTM and CDR2 is ANQGSEA. The CDR3 here is CSVETGWATQYF. CDR3 sequence (DNA): TGCAGCGTTGAGACAGGGTGGGCTACGCAGTATTTT.

CDR3 residues: CASSPSSDEQYF. The CDR3 DNA reads TGTGCCAGCTCACCATCTAGCGACGAGCAGTACTTC. The chain uses TRBV18 and TRBJ2-7, with TRBD2 as a possible D gene (6 bases). Germline V lookup: CDR1 KGHSH, CDR2 LQKENI. The CDR3 loop spans 12 amino acids. Trimming removed 2 bases from V and 5 bases from J, with 7 bases in between.

This clone has just a few counts. This chain uses TRBV7-8 with TRBJ1-1; D gene unclear. The CDR3 consists of 14 residues. Germline V gene sequence: CDR1 SGHVS, CDR2 FQNEAQ. V lost 4 bases, J lost 1 base, and 10 bases lay in between. The CDR3 reads CASSSFSGNTEAFF. The DNA of the CDR3 is TGTGCCAGCAGCTCCTTCTCAGGGAACACTGAAGCTTTCTTT.

The rearrangement joins TRBV5-6 to TRBJ1-1; no clear D. In germline, CDR1 is SGHDT, CDR2 YYEEEE. CDR3 length: 13 amino acids. The V gene lost 2 bases and the J gene lost 0 bases, with 5 bases spanning the gap. CDR3 in amino acids: CASSFNLNTEAFF. CDR3 bases: TGTGCCAGCAGCTTTAACTTGAACACTGAAGCTTTCTTT.

This sequence joins TRBV29-1 and TRBJ1-5; D is perhaps TRBD1 (6 bases). Trimming took 4 bases from V and 5 from J, leaving 12 bases between them. The germline gives CDR1 SQVTM, CDR2 ANQGSEA. CDR3 length equals 13 residues. In DNA, the CDR3 is TGCAGCGTTGCACGGGGGGCTGATCAGCCCCAGCATTTT. This gives the protein CSVARGADQPQHF.

Only a few counts were recorded for this clone. The V and J genes are TRBV28 and TRBJ2-7; 7 bases match TRBD1. The germline CDR1 and CDR2 sequences are MDHEN and SYDVKM. The CDR3 extends over 17 amino acids. Germline trimming cut 7 bases from V and 0 bases from J; bases unmatched to any gene: 15. This chain's CDR3 is CASNGEMGTESSYEQYF. The DNA of the CDR3 is TGTGCCAGCAACGGGGAGATGGGGACAGAGAGCTCCTACGAGCAGTACTTC.

This clone was counted many times. In DNA, the CDR3 is TGTGCCAGCAGTCCCGACGGACTAGCGGGGTCCCAAGAGACCCAGTACTTC. This codes for CASSPDGLAGSQETQYF. V gene TRBV2 combines with J gene TRBJ2-5, with 12 positions matching TRBD2. This CDR3 has 17 residues. Germline values: CDR1 SNHLY, CDR2 FYNNEI. Trimming took 5 bases from V and 1 from J; bases not matched to a gene: 8.

V gene TRBV3-1 (or the pseudogene TRBV3-2) combines with J gene TRBJ2-1, with D tentatively TRBD2 (6 bases). The germline V gene has CDR1 LGHDT and CDR2 YNNKEL (reference sequence). Trimming shortened V by 3 bases and J by 0 bases, and 12 bases separated the two germline ends. This CDR3 contains 16 residues. CDR3 loop: CASSHTGTYSYNEQFF. CDR3 nucleotides: TGTGCCAGCAGCCACACCGGGACTTACTCCTACAATGAGCAGTTCTTC.

This sequence joins TRBV18 and TRBJ2-5; D might be TRBD1 (5 bases). The germline gives CDR1 KGHSH, CDR2 LQKENI. Trimming cost V 6 bases and J 1 base, with 9 bases left between them. This CDR3 is 13 amino acids long. CDR3 in amino acids: CASSGQSQETQYF. CDR3 DNA: TGTGCCAGCTCCGGACAAAGCCAAGAGACCCAGTACTTC. Full variable domain (rest looked up from reference TRBV18 and TRBJ2-5): NAGVMQNPRHLVRRRGQEARLRCSPMKGHSHVYWYRQLPEEGLKFMVYLQKENIIDESGMPKERFSAEFPKEGPSILRIQQVVRGDSAAYFCASSGQSQETQYFGPGTRLLVL.

This clone was counted a few times. The chain carries TRBV6-5 and TRBJ1-5; unclear D gene. Per germline, CDR1 MNHEY and CDR2 SVGAGI. The CDR3 consists of 13 residues. Deletions cut 10 bases from V and 1 base from J, with 11 bases between. The CDR3, as DNA: TGTGCCACCGCGGGCTTCAGCAATCAGCCCCAGCATTTT. Encoded protein: CATAGFSNQPQHF.

DNA for the CDR3: TGTGCCAGTAGTATACGAATTGGAGCAGTTAGTATGAACACTGAAGCTTTCTTT. This sequence encodes CASSIRIGAVSMNTEAFF. The rearrangement links TRBV19 to TRBJ1-1; D remains ambiguous. CDR1 and CDR2 from the germline V gene are LNHDA and SQIVND (reference sequence). V gave up 2 bases and J gave up 0 bases, with 19 bases separating them. This CDR3 has 18 residues.

The J gene is TRBJ2-1, the V gene TRBV6-6, with 12 bases identical to TRBD2. CDR1 and CDR2 from the germline V gene are MNHNY and SVGAGI (reference sequence). CDR3 length equals 15 residues. J lost 4 bases, V lost 4 bases, and 2 bases had no gene match. The CDR3 DNA reads as TGTGCCAGCAGTTCGGGGACTAGCGGGTACAATGAGCAGTTCTTC. As protein: CASSSGTSGYNEQFF.

This rearrangement joins TRBV29-1 to TRBJ1-2, with D perhaps TRBD1 (5 bases). V was trimmed by 5 bases and J by 7 bases, leaving 14 bases between them. This CDR3 has 12 amino acids. Germline CDR1 and CDR2: SQVTM and ANQGSEA. The CDR3 DNA is TGCAGCGTTTACCAGTCCGGGGGTGGCTACACCTTC. It encodes CSVYQSGGGYTF.